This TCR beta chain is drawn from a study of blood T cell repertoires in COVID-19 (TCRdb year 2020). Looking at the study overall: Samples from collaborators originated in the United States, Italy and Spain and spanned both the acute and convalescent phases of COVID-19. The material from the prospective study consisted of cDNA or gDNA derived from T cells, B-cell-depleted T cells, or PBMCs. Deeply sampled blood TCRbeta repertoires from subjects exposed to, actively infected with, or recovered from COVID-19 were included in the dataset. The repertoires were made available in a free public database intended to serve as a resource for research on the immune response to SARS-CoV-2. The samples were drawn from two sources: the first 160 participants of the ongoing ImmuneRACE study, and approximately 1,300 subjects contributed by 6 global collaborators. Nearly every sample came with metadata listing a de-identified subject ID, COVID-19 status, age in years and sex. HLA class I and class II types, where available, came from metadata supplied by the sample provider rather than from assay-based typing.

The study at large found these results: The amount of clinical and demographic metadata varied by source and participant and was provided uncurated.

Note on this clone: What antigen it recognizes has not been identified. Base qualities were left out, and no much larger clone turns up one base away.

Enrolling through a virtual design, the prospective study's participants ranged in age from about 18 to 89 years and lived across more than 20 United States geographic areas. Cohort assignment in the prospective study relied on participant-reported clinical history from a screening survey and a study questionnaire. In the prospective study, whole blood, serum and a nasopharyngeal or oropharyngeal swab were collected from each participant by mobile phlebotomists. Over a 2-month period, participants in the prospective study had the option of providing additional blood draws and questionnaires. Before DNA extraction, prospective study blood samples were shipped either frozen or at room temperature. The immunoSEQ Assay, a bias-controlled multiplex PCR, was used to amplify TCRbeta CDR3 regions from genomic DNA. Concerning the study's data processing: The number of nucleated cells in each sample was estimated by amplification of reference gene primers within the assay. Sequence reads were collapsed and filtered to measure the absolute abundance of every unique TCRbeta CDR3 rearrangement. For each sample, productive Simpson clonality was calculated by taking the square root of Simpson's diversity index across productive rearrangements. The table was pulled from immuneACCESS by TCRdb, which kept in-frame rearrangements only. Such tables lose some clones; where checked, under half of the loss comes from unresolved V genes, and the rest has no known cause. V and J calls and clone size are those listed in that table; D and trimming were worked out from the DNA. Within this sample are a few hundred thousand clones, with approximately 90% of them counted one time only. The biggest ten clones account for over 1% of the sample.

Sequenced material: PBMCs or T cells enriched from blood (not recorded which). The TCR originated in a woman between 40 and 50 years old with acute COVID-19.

The CDR3 reads CSVAGTYGYTF. The nucleotides are TGCAGCGTTGCCGGGACTTATGGCTACACCTTC. The chain employs TRBV29-1 and TRBJ1-2; a tentative D match to TRBD1 spans 5 bases. V is cut by 4 bases and J by 5 bases, and the space between the germline ends is 8 bases. Counted from cysteine to phenylalanine, this CDR3 has 11 amino acids. This entry keeps only the CDR3 DNA: 33 bases, framed from base 1. In the germline V gene, CDR1 corresponds to SQVTM and CDR2 to ANQGSEA.